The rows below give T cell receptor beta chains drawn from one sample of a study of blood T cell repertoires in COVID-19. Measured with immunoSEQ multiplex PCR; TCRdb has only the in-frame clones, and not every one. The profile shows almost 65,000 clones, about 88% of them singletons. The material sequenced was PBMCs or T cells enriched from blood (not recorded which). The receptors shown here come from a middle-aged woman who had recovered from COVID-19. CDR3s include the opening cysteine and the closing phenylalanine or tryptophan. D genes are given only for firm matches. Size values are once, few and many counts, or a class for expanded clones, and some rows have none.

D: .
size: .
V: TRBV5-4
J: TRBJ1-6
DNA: TGTGCCAGCAGCTCAGTCTCACAGGGAGTTAATTCACCCCTCCACTTT
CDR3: CASSSVSQGVNSPLHF

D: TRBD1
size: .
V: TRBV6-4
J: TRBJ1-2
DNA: TGTGCCAGCACAATGTATGACAGGGCGGGCTATGGCTACACCTTC
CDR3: CASTMYDRAGYGYTF

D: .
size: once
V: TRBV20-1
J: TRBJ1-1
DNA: TGCAGTGCCAGCAGGCGAGCTGAAGCTTTCTTT
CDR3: CSASRRAEAFF

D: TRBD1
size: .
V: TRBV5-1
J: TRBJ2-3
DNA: TGCGCCAGCAGCGGGGACAGCCTCACAGATACGCAGTATTTT
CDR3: CASSGDSLTDTQYF

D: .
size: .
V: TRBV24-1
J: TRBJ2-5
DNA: TGTGCCACCAGTGATTTGCAGTCGGGACAAGAGACCCAGTACTTC
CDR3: CATSDLQSGQETQYF

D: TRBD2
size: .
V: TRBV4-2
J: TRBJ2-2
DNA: TGTGCCAGCAGCCGATCACTAGCGGGGGATCCGAACACCGGGGAGCTGTTTTTT
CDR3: CASSRSLAGDPNTGELFF

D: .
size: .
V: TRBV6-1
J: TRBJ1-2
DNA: TGTGCCAGCAGTGAAGCGCTTTTGGGGGCCAACTATGGCTACACCTTC
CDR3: CASSEALLGANYGYTF

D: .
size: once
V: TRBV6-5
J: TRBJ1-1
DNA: TGTGCCAGCAGTTGGGCAGAAAAGGACACTGAAGCTTTCTTT
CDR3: CASSWAEKDTEAFF

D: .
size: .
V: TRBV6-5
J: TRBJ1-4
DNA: TGTGCCAGCGATTTAGAGGGTAATGAAAAACTGTTTTTT
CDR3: CASDLEGNEKLFF

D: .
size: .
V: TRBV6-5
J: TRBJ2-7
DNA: TGTGCCACGAAATCGGGGTTGCTCGAGCAGTACTTC
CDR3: CATKSGLLEQYF

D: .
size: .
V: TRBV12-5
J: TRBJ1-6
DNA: TGTGCTAGTGTTGAGGAGCCAAGACGAAATTCACCCCTCCACTTT
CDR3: CASVEEPRRNSPLHF

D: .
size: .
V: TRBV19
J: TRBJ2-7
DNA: TGTGCCAGTAGTATTAATGACAGGCGGGGGTACGAGCAGTACTTC
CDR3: CASSINDRRGYEQYF

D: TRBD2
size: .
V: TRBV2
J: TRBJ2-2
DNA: TGTGCCTCCCGGGGACTAGCGAACACCGGGGAGCTGTTTTTT
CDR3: CASRGLANTGELFF

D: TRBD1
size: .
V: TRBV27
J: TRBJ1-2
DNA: TGTGCCAGCAGCCTTACCGGGACAGGGGGGGCTGGCTACACCTTC
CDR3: CASSLTGTGGAGYTF

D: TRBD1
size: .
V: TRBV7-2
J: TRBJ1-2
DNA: TGTGCCAGCAGCCCACGGACAGGGCACAAGGGTGGCTACACCTTC
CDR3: CASSPRTGHKGGYTF

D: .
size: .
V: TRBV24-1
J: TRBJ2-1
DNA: TGTGCCACCAGTGATTTGCCGGTGACCTACAATGAGCAGTTCTTC
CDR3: CATSDLPVTYNEQFF

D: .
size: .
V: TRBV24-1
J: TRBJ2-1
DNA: TGTGCCACCAGTGATTCTCGCCAGGCACACAATGAGCAGTTCTTC
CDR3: CATSDSRQAHNEQFF

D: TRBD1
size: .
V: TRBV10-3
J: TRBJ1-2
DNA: TGTGCCATCAGTGAGCCTAGACAGGGTTTGGTGGGCTACACCTTC
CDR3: CAISEPRQGLVGYTF

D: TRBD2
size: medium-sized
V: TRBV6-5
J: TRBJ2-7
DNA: TGTGCCAGCAGTTACTCGACTAGCGGGGGGTACGAGCAGTACTTC
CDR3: CASSYSTSGGYEQYF

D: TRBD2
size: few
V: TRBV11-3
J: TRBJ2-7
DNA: TGTGCCAGCAGCCCCCGACTAGCGGGGCCCCAGGGACTCGAGCAGTACTTC
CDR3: CASSPRLAGPQGLEQYF

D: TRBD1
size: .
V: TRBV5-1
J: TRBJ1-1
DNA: TGCGCCAGCAGCGACAGGGGTAACACTGAAGCTTTCTTT
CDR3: CASSDRGNTEAFF

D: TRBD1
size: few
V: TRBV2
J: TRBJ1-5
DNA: TGTGCCAGCAGTGTTGAGACAGGGAACGGAGTAAGGCCCCAGCATTTT
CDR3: CASSVETGNGVRPQHF

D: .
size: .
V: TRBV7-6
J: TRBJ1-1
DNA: TGTGCCAGCAGCTTACGATCTCCCAGGGAGAACACTGAAGCTTTCTTT
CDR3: CASSLRSPRENTEAFF

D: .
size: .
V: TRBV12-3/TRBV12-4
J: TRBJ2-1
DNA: TGTGCCAGCAGTTTGGGCGGGGCCGAGCAGTTCTTC
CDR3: CASSLGGAEQFF

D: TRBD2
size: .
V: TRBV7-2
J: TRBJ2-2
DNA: TGTGCCAGCAGCCCCCGGACTAGCCGAAACACCGGGGAGCTGTTTTTT
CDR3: CASSPRTSRNTGELFF

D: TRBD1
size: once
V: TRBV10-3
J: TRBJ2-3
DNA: TGTGCCATCAGTGGGCGGACAGGGGGGTTCACAGATACGCAGTATTTT
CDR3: CAISGRTGGFTDTQYF

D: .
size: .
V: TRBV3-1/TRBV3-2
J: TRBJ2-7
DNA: TGTGCCAGCAGCCAAGGGAGCGAGCAGTACTTC
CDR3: CASSQGSEQYF

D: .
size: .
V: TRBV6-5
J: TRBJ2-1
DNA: TGTGCCAGCAGTTACTCGAAAGCGGCCTCCTACAATGAGCAGTTCTTC
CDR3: CASSYSKAASYNEQFF

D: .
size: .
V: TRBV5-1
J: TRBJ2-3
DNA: TGCGCCAGCAGCTTGTTAGGGGAGGGGGGCGATACGCAGTATTTT
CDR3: CASSLLGEGGDTQYF

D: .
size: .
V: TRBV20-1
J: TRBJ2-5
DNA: TGCAGTGCTACCAAAAAAGAGACCCAGTACTTC
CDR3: CSATKKETQYF

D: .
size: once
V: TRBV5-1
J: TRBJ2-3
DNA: TGCGCCAGCAGCATCCTCTCAGGGAGGTCAGATACGCAGTATTTT
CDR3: CASSILSGRSDTQYF

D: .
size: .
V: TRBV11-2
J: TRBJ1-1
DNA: TGTGCCAGCAGCTTAGATGTCCTATACACTGAAGCTTTCTTT
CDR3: CASSLDVLYTEAFF

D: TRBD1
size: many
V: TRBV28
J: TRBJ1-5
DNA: TGTGCCAGCAGTTCAGGACAGGGAAGGGATCAGCCCCAGCATTTT
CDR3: CASSSGQGRDQPQHF

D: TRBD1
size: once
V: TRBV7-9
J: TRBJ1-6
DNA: TGTGCCAGCAGCTTTAAACAGGGGAATAATTCACCCCTCCACTTT
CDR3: CASSFKQGNNSPLHF

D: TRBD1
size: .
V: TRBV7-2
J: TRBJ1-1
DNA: TGTGCCAGCAGCCCAGCCGGGACAGGGGGCACTGAAGCTTTCTTT
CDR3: CASSPAGTGGTEAFF

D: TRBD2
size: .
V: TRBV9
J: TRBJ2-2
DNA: TGTGCCAGCAGCCCCCCGACTAGCGGGGGGGCCGGGGCCGGGGAGCTGTTTTTT
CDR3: CASSPPTSGGAGAGELFF

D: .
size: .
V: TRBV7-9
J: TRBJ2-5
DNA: TGTGCCAGCAGCTTAGCAGGGGGAGTGGAGACCCAGTACTTC
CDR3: CASSLAGGVETQYF

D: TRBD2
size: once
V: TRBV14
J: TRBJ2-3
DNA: TGTGCCAGCAGCCTGAGCCGGACTAGCGGGGGGGTGAGACCCACAGATACGCAGTATTTT
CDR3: CASSLSRTSGGVRPTDTQYF

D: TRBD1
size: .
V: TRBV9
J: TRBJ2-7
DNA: TGTGCCAGCAGCCTTGGACAGGGGATCTCCTACGAGCAGTACTTC
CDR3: CASSLGQGISYEQYF